These 8 T cell receptor beta chains originate from one sample sequenced in a study of TIL therapy for anti-PD-1-resistant metastatic lung cancer. The time point denotes: pre-treatment sample, taken before nivolumab and TIL therapy. Sequencing used immunoSEQ v3. Assay used: immunoSEQ multiplex PCR; TCRdb lists only in-frame clones, some missing. The data hold roughly 46,000 clones, with 86% observed a single time. The starting material was blood, obtained at baseline. The receptors here all came from a person aged 25 to 85 with non-small cell lung cancer.

The chain employs TRBV29-1 and TRBJ1-1, with D uncertain. This CDR3 comprises 13 residues. From germline, CDR1 is SQVTM and CDR2 ANQGSEA. Trimming removed 0 bases from V and 4 bases from J, with 9 bases in between. The CDR3 protein is CSVEDAGVTEAFF. The CDR3 bases are TGCAGCGTTGAAGATGCCGGGGTCACTGAAGCTTTCTTT.

This clone was seen a handful of times. V usage is TRBV6-2 or TRBV6-3 and J usage is TRBJ1-5; a possible D gene is TRBD1 (5 bases). The CDR3 consists of 14 residues. Germline CDR1 is MNHEY and CDR2 is SVGEGT. The V gene lost 5 bases and the J gene lost 7 bases, with 15 bases spanning the gap. This CDR3 reads CASSPSGGGQPQHF. The DNA for the CDR3 is TGTGCCAGCAGTCCCAGTGGGGGTGGGCAGCCCCAGCATTTT.

This chain joins TRBV24-1 and TRBJ2-1; 7 bases map to TRBD2. V shed 2 bases and J 10 bases; nucleotides not matched to a gene: 16. The CDR3 is 17 amino acids. Germline CDR1 KGHDR, CDR2 SFDVKD. In nucleotides, the CDR3 is TGTGCCACCAGTGATTGGGCCGGCGGCGGGAGCGGAAGGGAGCAGTTCTTC. It specifies CATSDWAGGGSGREQFF.

The chain employs TRBV20-1 and TRBJ1-5; no reliable D call. V shed 3 bases and J shed 7 bases, with 7 bases lying between them. The CDR3 is made up of 11 amino acids. Germline V gene lookup returns CDR1 DFQATT and CDR2 SNEGSKA (reference sequence). CDR3 sequence reads: CSASVEQPQHF. In nucleotides, the CDR3 is TGCAGTGCTAGCGTAGAGCAGCCCCAGCATTTT.

V is TRBV27 and J is TRBJ1-1; TRBD1 matches at 12 bases. The V gene end was trimmed by 5 bases and the J gene end by 3 bases; junction bases not matched to a gene: 10. Germline CDR1 is MNHEY and CDR2 is SMNVEV (reference sequence). The length of the CDR3 is 17 residues. The CDR3 sequence is CASSNPGQGAVDTEAFF. The DNA of the CDR3 is TGTGCCAGCAGTAACCCGGGACAGGGGGCGGTGGACACTGAAGCTTTCTTT.

The count of this clone is one. The rearrangement joins TRBV7-8 to TRBJ2-2; no firm D call. V was trimmed by 1 base and J by 4 bases, leaving 4 bases between them. The CDR3 runs 13 residues. Germline V gene data show CDR1 as SGHVS and CDR2 as FQNEAQ. CDR3 amino acids: CASSLGGTGELFF. The CDR3 region has the DNA TGTGCCAGCAGCTTAGGAGGCACCGGGGAGCTGTTTTTT.

V and J are TRBV27 and TRBJ2-5; perhaps TRBD1 as D (5 bases). Germline-derived CDR1 and CDR2 are MNHEY and SMNVEV (reference sequence). V lost 2 bases to trimming and J lost 5 bases, with 12 bases between them. This CDR3 region has 14 residues. CDR3 loop: CASSLKAGRETQYF. As DNA, the CDR3 is TGTGCCAGCAGTTTAAAGGCAGGGCGGGAGACCCAGTACTTC.

The rearrangement links TRBV7-9 to TRBJ2-7; TRBD1 aligns across 7 bases. V shed 4 bases and J 3 bases; nucleotides not matched to a gene: 3. The CDR3 is 13 residues long. Germline CDR1 is SEHNR and CDR2 is FQNEAQ (reference sequence). The DNA for the CDR3 is TGTGCCAGCAGCTCGGGACAGAACTACGAGCAGTACTTC. It specifies CASSSGQNYEQYF.